This is a list of T cell receptor beta chains from one sample in a study of T cells in Graves' hyperthyroidism and ophthalmopathy. TCRdb re-called the multiplex PCR reads through MiXCR, storing one row per CDR3 protein. The sample includes 550,000 to 650,000 distinct CDR3 sequences, approximately 15% of them seen just once. Sequencing was carried out using blood. The receptors here all came from a woman in her thirties or forties with Graves' hyperthyroidism. The CDR3 runs from the conserved cysteine through the conserved F or W. A D gene is named only where the DNA matches it firmly. Clone size is given for some rows only: seen once, a few or many times, or a class if the clone is expanded.

V gene	clone size	J gene	D gene	CDR3 DNA	CDR3 protein
TRBV27	few	TRBJ1-2	TRBD1	TGTGCCAGCAGTTTAAACTCTGGACAGGGGCGGAACTATGGCTACACCTTC	CASSLNSGQGRNYGYTF
TRBV19	NA	TRBJ1-5	TRBD1	TGTGCCAGTAGCCTCGGGACAGGGGCCACAACTAGCAATCAGCCCCAGCATTTT	CASSLGTGATTSNQPQHF
TRBV11-3	many	TRBJ2-1	NA	TGTGCCAGCAGCTTAGAATCCAGCTCCTACAATGAGCAGTTCTTC	CASSLESSSYNEQFF
TRBV5-1	few	TRBJ2-2	TRBD1	TGCGCCAGCAGCTTGATGGGACAGGCGAACACCGGGGAGCTGTTTTTT	CASSLMGQANTGELFF
TRBV29-1	NA	TRBJ2-5	NA	TGCAGCGTTGAAGGGGTGAGCACGGAGACCCAGTACTTC	CSVEGVSTETQYF
TRBV28	many	TRBJ1-1	TRBD1	TGTGCCAGCAGTTTGTTAACAGGGGTGGGGGTCGCTGAAGCTTTCTTT	CASSLLTGVGVAEAFF
TRBV29-1	NA	TRBJ2-5	NA	TGCAGCGTTGCTGGCAAGCTGAGGGAGACCCAGTACTTC	CSVAGKLRETQYF
TRBV7-9	many	TRBJ1-1	NA	TGTGCCAGCAGCCCCGGGTCCGGGGGCGTCACTGAAGCTTTCTTT	CASSPGSGGVTEAFF
TRBV5-6	NA	TRBJ2-1	TRBD2	TGTGCCAGCAGCTTGGGACTAGCGGGACGGAGCTCCTACAATGAGCAGTTCTTC	CASSLGLAGRSSYNEQFF
TRBV20-1	many	TRBJ2-7	TRBD1	TGCAGTGCAGACTCCGGGACAGGGGACTACGAGCAGTACTTC	CSADSGTGDYEQYF
TRBV2	many	TRBJ2-2	TRBD2	TGTGCCAGCAGCGCGACTAGCGGGTTCGCCGGGGAGCTGTTTTTT	CASSATSGFAGELFF
TRBV28	many	TRBJ2-5	NA	TGTGCCAGCAGTCTTACATCGTACCAAGAGACCCAGTACTTC	CASSLTSYQETQYF
TRBV27	NA	TRBJ1-6	NA	TGTGCCAGCAGTTTAGGCGGCGTTTCAGGAAGCTCCTATAATTCACCCCTCCACTTT	CASSLGGVSGSSYNSPLHF
TRBV27	NA	TRBJ1-2	NA	TGTGCCAGCAGTTTTGCACAGACTAACTATGGCTACACCTTC	CASSFAQTNYGYTF
TRBV6-6	NA	TRBJ1-3	NA	TGTGCCAGCAGTTACTCGGATCCTACGGGAGGAAACACCATATATTTT	CASSYSDPTGGNTIYF
TRBV20-1	many	TRBJ2-7	NA	TGCAGTGCTAGAGAGGTCGGACTCTCCCTCTCCTACGAGCAGTACTTC	CSAREVGLSLSYEQYF
TRBV11-2	many	TRBJ2-1	NA	TGTGCCAGCAGCTTCGGGACCTCGGGTGGTGAGCAGTTCTTC	CASSFGTSGGEQFF
TRBV6-1	many	TRBJ1-1	NA	TGTGCCAGCAGTGAAGGTGCAGGTTTTGTGGGCACTGAAGCTTTCTTT	CASSEGAGFVGTEAFF
TRBV2	many	TRBJ1-2	NA	TGTGCCAGCCGGAGGGACGGAGGTGGCTACACCTTC	CASRRDGGGYTF
TRBV11-2	NA	TRBJ2-5	NA	TGTGCCAGCAGCTTAGGGGGACACCTCCAAGAGACCCAGTACTTC	CASSLGGHLQETQYF
TRBV14	many	TRBJ2-5	NA	TGTGCCAGCAGCCAAGAGGACGGGAGCCGGGAGACCCAGTACTTC	CASSQEDGSRETQYF
TRBV12-3/TRBV12-4	many	TRBJ2-7	TRBD1	TGTGCCAGCAGTTCACACAGGGGGCCAAGCGAGCAGTACTTC	CASSSHRGPSEQYF
TRBV19	few	TRBJ1-5	NA	TGTGCCAGTAGAAGATCGGTAGGGGTTGCTCAGCCCCAGCATTTT	CASRRSVGVAQPQHF
TRBV12-3/TRBV12-4	NA	TRBJ2-5	TRBD2	TGTGCCAGCAGTCCTCCACGAGAAGCGGGAGGAGAGACCCAGTACTTC	CASSPPREAGGETQYF
TRBV19	NA	TRBJ2-2	NA	TGTGCCAGTAGTATGGGTTGGGGAAACACCGGGGAGCTGTTTTTT	CASSMGWGNTGELFF
TRBV28	few	TRBJ2-3	NA	TGTGCCAGCAGTTTTGAACAGGGAGTAGATACGCAGTATTTT	CASSFEQGVDTQYF
TRBV15	few	TRBJ2-3	TRBD2	TGTGCCACCAGCAGAGACCCCCCTGGGAGGGGTACAGATACGCAGTATTTT	CATSRDPPGRGTDTQYF
TRBV2	few	TRBJ1-1	NA	TGTGCCAGCGTATGGGGGGACTTCCCGAACACTGAAGCTTTCTTT	CASVWGDFPNTEAFF
TRBV10-3	many	TRBJ2-7	TRBD2	TGTGCCATCAGTGAGGGGACTAGCGGATCCTACGAGCAGTACTTC	CAISEGTSGSYEQYF
TRBV7-6	NA	TRBJ2-1	TRBD2	TGTGCCAGCAGCTTAAAACTAGCGGGAACCAAAAACAATGAGCGGTTCTTC	CASSLKLAGTKNNERFF
TRBV20-1	few	TRBJ2-5	TRBD2	TGCAGTGCTAGAGGGGGGGCGCGGGGGGGGTTTGAGACCCAGTACTTC	CSARGGARGGFETQYF
TRBV20-1	many	TRBJ2-1	NA	TGCAGTGCTAGGGGAGGGGGCGTCTACAATGAGCAGTTCTTC	CSARGGGVYNEQFF
TRBV20-1	many	TRBJ2-3	NA	TGCAGTGCTAGCGTCGGGACTGTCAATACGCAGTATTTT	CSASVGTVNTQYF
TRBV7-2	many	TRBJ2-1	NA	TGTGCCAGCAGCTTAGTCCAGGCTTCCTACAATGAGCAGTTCTTC	CASSLVQASYNEQFF
TRBV19	few	TRBJ1-1	TRBD1	TGTGCCAGTAGTTGGGACAGGGGGAAGAACACTGAAGCTTTCTTT	CASSWDRGKNTEAFF
TRBV14	NA	TRBJ2-3	TRBD2	TGTGCCAGCAGCCAAGATAAGCCGCTAGCGGGAAGGCTAGATACGCAGTATTTT	CASSQDKPLAGRLDTQYF
TRBV19	NA	TRBJ1-1	NA	TGTGCCAGTAGCCCCGGGAGTACCCAGTCGGCTTTCTTT	CASSPGSTQSAFF
TRBV28	few	TRBJ1-2	NA	TGTGCCAGCAGTTCCGTGGGGGCGCAAAACTATGGCTACACCTTC	CASSSVGAQNYGYTF
TRBV5-1	many	TRBJ2-7	TRBD2	TGCGCCAGCAGCCGCGGGCGGACTAGCGACTCCTACGAGCAGTACTTC	CASSRGRTSDSYEQYF
TRBV5-1	NA	TRBJ1-1	NA	TGCGCCAGCAGCGATCAGCAGAACACTGAAGCTTTCTTT	CASSDQQNTEAFF
TRBV7-9	many	TRBJ2-1	TRBD2	TGTGCCAGCAGCTTTGGTTCTAGCGGGAGTTCCTACAATGAGCAGTTCTTC	CASSFGSSGSSYNEQFF
TRBV7-2	many	TRBJ2-5	TRBD2	TGTGCCAGCAGGAAGAGGGCACTAGCGGGAGAAACTTGGGGAGAGACCCAGTACTTC	CASRKRALAGETWGETQYF
TRBV20-1	many	TRBJ2-1	TRBD2	TGCAGTGCTCAGCGGGAGGCTCTATTCATCTACAATGAGCAGTTCTTC	CSAQREALFIYNEQFF
TRBV9	NA	TRBJ1-3	NA	TGTGCCAGCAGCGGTGACTGGAACTCTGGAAACACCATATATTTT	CASSGDWNSGNTIYF
TRBV2	many	TRBJ1-2	NA	TGTGCCAGCAAAAAAGTGGGCTATGGCTACACCTTC	CASKKVGYGYTF
TRBV29-1	NA	TRBJ2-2	TRBD2	TGCAGCGTGGCGATAGCGGGAGCCGGGGAGCTGTTTTTT	CSVAIAGAGELFF
TRBV20-1	many	TRBJ2-7	NA	TGCAGTTCTCCGGGCCTTTCCTACGAGCAGTACTTC	CSSPGLSYEQYF
TRBV30	once	TRBJ2-2	NA	TGTGCCTGGAGCTCCAAAGGATACACCGGGGAGCTGTTTTTT	CAWSSKGYTGELFF
TRBV5-4	NA	TRBJ1-5	NA	TGCGCCAGCAGCCAAGTACGCAATCAGCCCCAGCATTTT	CASSQVRNQPQHF
TRBV6-1	many	TRBJ2-7	NA	TGTGCCGCGCGGGCCGGGTCGGGAATCTCCTACGAGCAGTACTTC	CAARAGSGISYEQYF
TRBV9	NA	TRBJ2-5	TRBD1	TGTGCCAGCAGCGCGAGGACAGGCGGAGAGACCCAGTACTTC	CASSARTGGETQYF
TRBV6-1	many	TRBJ1-3	NA	TGTGCCACTAGTGAAAACGGGAGAAGGAGGAACACCATATATTTT	CATSENGRRRNTIYF
TRBV28	NA	TRBJ2-3	TRBD2	TGTGCCAGCAGTCCACTAGCGGGCACAGATACGCAGTATTTT	CASSPLAGTDTQYF
TRBV28	many	TRBJ2-6	NA	TGTGCCAGCAGTGGCAGGGAATCTGGGGCCAACGTCCTGACTTTC	CASSGRESGANVLTF
TRBV6-1	NA	TRBJ2-3	TRBD2	TGTGCCAGCATCTCGTTAGCGGGAACCTACACAGATACGCAGTATTTT	CASISLAGTYTDTQYF